What follows are 25 T cell receptor beta chains derived from one specimen sequenced in a study of response to subunit inactivated influenza vaccine. In TCRdb, the RT-PCR reads were re-called with MiXCR into one record per CDR3 protein. The sample consists of about 520,000 distinct CDR3 sequences, 6.5% to 8% of them appearing once. Sequencing used PBMCs from blood, obtained less than 30 months after vaccination. These receptor sequences come from a man between 50 and 70 years old who received an inactivated influenza vaccine.

The rearrangement joins TRBV7-9 to TRBJ1-1, with TRBD1 matching over 7 bases. J gave up 0 bases and V 1 base, and 8 bases lay outside the gene matches. Germline V lookup: CDR1 SEHNR, CDR2 FQNEAQ (reference sequence). This CDR3 has 17 residues. CDR3 residues: CASSLDLQGPMNTEAFF. The CDR3 DNA follows: TGTGCCAGCAGCTTAGACCTACAGGGGCCCATGAACACTGAAGCTTTCTTT.

The chain recombines TRBV5-1 with TRBJ1-1, with D hard to call. CDR3 length: 14 residues. Germline V gene data show CDR1 as SGHRS and CDR2 as YFSETQ. V dropped 3 bases and J dropped 3 bases, with 12 bases sitting between them. The CDR3 spells CASSSIGQDTEAFF. The CDR3 DNA sequence: TGCGCCAGCAGCTCTATTGGTCAGGACACTGAAGCTTTCTTT. Full variable domain (remainder filled in from reference TRBV5-1 and TRBJ1-1): KAGVTQTPRYLIKTRGQQVTLSCSPISGHRSVSWYQQTPGQGLQFLFEYFSETQRNKGNFPGRFSGRQFSNSRSEMNVSTLELGDSALYLCASSSIGQDTEAFFGQGTRLTVV.

This clonotype turned up a few times. The chain recombines TRBV6-2 or TRBV6-3 with TRBJ2-1; D is possibly TRBD1 or TRBD2 (5 bases each). Germline loops: CDR1 MNHEY, CDR2 SVGEGT. The CDR3 is 15 amino acids. Trimming cost V 4 bases and J 0 bases, with 10 bases left between them. CDR3 DNA sequence: TGTGCCAGCAGTTGGGACGAAAGCTCCTACAATGAGCAGTTCTTC. Protein sequence: CASSWDESSYNEQFF.

This clonotype turned up a few times. The chain couples TRBV20-1 to TRBJ1-1; no definite D call. V gave up 3 bases and J gave up 4 bases, with 12 bases separating them. This CDR3 is 13 amino acids long. Germline V CDR1 and CDR2: DFQATT, SNEGSKA (reference sequence). The CDR3 is CSASADIGTEAFF. The CDR3 nucleotides read TGCAGTGCTAGTGCCGACATAGGCACTGAAGCTTTCTTT.

This clonotype was seen at least ten times. The V gene is TRBV20-1, the J gene TRBJ2-7, with TRBD1 matching 11 bases. This CDR3 contains 15 residues. The germline V gene has CDR1 DFQATT and CDR2 SNEGSKA (reference sequence). Germline trimming cut 6 bases from V and 5 bases from J; bases unmatched to any gene: 12. CDR3 nucleotide sequence: TGCAGTGCCAACGATCCCGGGACAGGGGGAAACGAGCAGTACTTC. Translation: CSANDPGTGGNEQYF.

The chain has TRBV7-2 and TRBJ2-2; 8 nucleotides match TRBD2. V shed 1 base, J shed 6 bases, and the junction held 7 bases outside the gene matches. This CDR3 comprises 16 residues. The germline gives CDR1 SGHTA, CDR2 FQGNSA. CDR3 protein: CASSLVGTRSAGELFF. CDR3 bases: TGTGCCAGCAGCTTAGTCGGGACTAGAAGCGCCGGGGAGCTGTTTTTT.

Many counts were recorded for this clonotype. V gene TRBV3-1 combines with J gene TRBJ1-6, with TRBD1 matching 7 bases. Germline-derived CDR1 and CDR2 are LGHDT and YNNKEL (reference sequence). CDR3 length equals 16 residues. J lost 5 bases, V lost 1 base, and 5 bases had no gene match. The CDR3 DNA follows: TGTGCCAGCAGCCAAGTGACAGGGAAACATAATTCACCCCTCCACTTT. Encoded protein: CASSQVTGKHNSPLHF.

In its sample, this clonotype was seen many times. This rearrangement joins TRBV6-5 to TRBJ1-6; the D is unclear. The CDR3 has 12 amino acids. Trimming left V 3 bases short and J 7 bases short, with 4 bases between. Germline CDR1 is MNHEY and CDR2 is SVGAGI. The CDR3 reads CASSYANSPLHF. The CDR3 DNA follows: TGTGCCAGCAGTTATGCGAATTCACCCCTCCACTTT.

The chain has TRBV20-1 and TRBJ2-5, with no clear D. CDR1 and CDR2 from the germline V gene are DFQATT and SNEGSKA (reference sequence). The CDR3 loop spans 11 amino acids. The V and J ends lost 7 bases and 0 bases respectively, with 6 bases between them. DNA of the CDR3: TGCAGTGTCCTATACCAAGAGACCCAGTACTTC. Protein sequence: CSVLYQETQYF.

This clonotype was counted only a few times. V usage is TRBV15 and J usage is TRBJ2-5; D is unclear. V was cut by 0 bases and J by 5 bases, with 10 bases left in between. The CDR3 totals 14 residues. CDR1 and CDR2 (germline): LNHNV, YYDKDF (reference sequence). In DNA, the CDR3 is TGTGCCACCAGCAGAGATAGGGTACGGGAGACCCAGTACTTC. It codes for CATSRDRVRETQYF.

This clonotype was counted once. V and J are TRBV6-1 and TRBJ2-7, with D tentatively TRBD1 (7 bases). Germline V gene lookup returns CDR1 MNHNS and CDR2 SASEGT. Trimming removed 0 bases from V and 1 base from J, with 10 bases in between. The CDR3 totals 15 residues. CDR3 protein: CASSEATGRSYEQYF. The CDR3 DNA reads as TGTGCCAGCAGTGAAGCGACAGGGAGGTCCTACGAGCAGTACTTC.

This clonotype was picked up many times. The chain recombines TRBV2 with TRBJ2-5; D is possibly TRBD2 (6 bases). The V end was cut by 8 bases, the J end by 4 bases, with 11 bases between. This CDR3 is built from 12 residues. Germline V gene data show CDR1 as SNHLY and CDR2 as FYNNEI. The CDR3 sequence: CASLYSGETQYF. The DNA for the CDR3 is TGTGCCAGCCTATATAGCGGAGAGACCCAGTACTTC.

The rearrangement joins TRBV10-3 to TRBJ2-3; 8 positions agree with TRBD2. Germline lookup yields CDR1 ENHRY and CDR2 SYGVKD. The CDR3 has 16 amino acids. V was clipped by 7 bases and J by 0 bases; unmatched bases: 9. The CDR3, as DNA: TGTGCCATCATCTTTAGCGGGGACGCTAGCACAGATACGCAGTATTTT. Translated, it gives CAIIFSGDASTDTQYF.

This rearrangement joins TRBV2 to TRBJ2-1; 8 bases match TRBD2. The CDR3 loop spans 14 amino acids. The junction had 4 bases not matched to a gene; V was cut back by 6 bases and J by 3 bases. The germline V gene encodes CDR1 SNHLY and CDR2 FYNNEI. CDR3 loop: CASRGLGGYNEQFF. The CDR3 bases are TGTGCCAGCAGGGGACTAGGTGGCTACAATGAGCAGTTCTTC.

This clonotype was detected ten times or more. The V gene is TRBV3-1, the J gene TRBJ2-7; D is ambiguous. Germline V CDR1 and CDR2: LGHDT, YNNKEL (reference sequence). V was pared by 5 bases and J by 3 bases, with 5 bases between. This CDR3 contains 11 residues. The CDR3 is CASSTFYEQYF. For the CDR3, the DNA is TGTGCCAGCAGCACATTCTACGAGCAGTACTTC.

The chain is built from TRBV4-3 and TRBJ2-3; TRBD2 might be the D (6 bases). The CDR3 has 16 residues. The germline V gene has CDR1 LGHNA and CDR2 YSLEER. With 1 base removed from V and 4 bases from J, the gap between germline ends came to 15 bases. CDR3 sequence (DNA): TGCGCCAGCAGCCAAGGGACGCCGGGGGTTTCAGATACGCAGTATTTT. Its protein is CASSQGTPGVSDTQYF.

The table lists this clonotype with a few counts. The chain couples TRBV15 to TRBJ2-3; D is unclear. The CDR3 has 12 residues. Trimming stripped 2 bases from V and 2 bases from J, with 2 bases between. Germline CDR1 reads LNHNV; CDR2 reads YYDKDF (reference sequence). The CDR3 nucleotides read TGTGCCACCAGCAGAAACACAGATACGCAGTATTTT. It translates to CATSRNTDTQYF.

This sequence joins TRBV20-1 and TRBJ2-7; 10 nucleotides line up with TRBD1. Per the germline V gene, CDR1 is DFQATT and CDR2 is SNEGSKA (reference sequence). This CDR3 has 15 residues. Trimming cost V 6 bases and J 6 bases; bases outside gene matches: 14. The CDR3 sequence: CSATRDRGLVGEQYF. The CDR3 nucleotides read TGCAGTGCGACCAGGGACAGGGGATTGGTCGGCGAGCAGTACTTC.

This clonotype was seen more than once but under ten times. The chain combines TRBV20-1 with TRBJ2-5, with D maybe TRBD1 (5 bases). The CDR3 is made up of 15 amino acids. Germline assignment: CDR1 DFQATT and CDR2 SNEGSKA (reference sequence). Trimming cost V 0 bases and J 2 bases, with 13 bases left between them. The CDR3 nucleotides read TGCAGTGCTAGAGAATTCGGGTCAGGGCAAGAGACCCAGTACTTC. As protein: CSAREFGSGQETQYF.

This clonotype was observed many times. The V gene is TRBV6-2 or TRBV6-3, the J gene TRBJ2-7; 10 bases map to TRBD1. Germline V CDR1 and CDR2: MNHEY, SVGEGT. The ends lost 10 bases at V and 4 bases at J; junction bases unmatched: 10. This CDR3 is 14 amino acids long. The CDR3 is CATQTPGQGYEQYF. CDR3 DNA: TGTGCCACCCAGACCCCGGGACAGGGGTACGAGCAGTACTTC.

This clonotype was seen a few times. This chain uses TRBV5-1 with TRBJ2-7, with D possibly TRBD1 on 6 matching bases. From germline, CDR1 is SGHRS and CDR2 YFSETQ. V was clipped by 5 bases and J by 3 bases, with 15 bases between them. There are 14 residues in the CDR3. CDR3 region: CASRTHGQFYEQYF. As DNA, the CDR3 is TGCGCCAGCAGGACCCACGGACAGTTCTACGAGCAGTACTTC.

This clonotype was seen repeatedly, ten times or more. The chain joins TRBV4-1 to TRBJ1-5; D gene uncertain. The CDR3 sequence is 15 residues long. The germline CDR1 and CDR2 sequences are MGHRA and YSYEKL. Trimming removed 5 bases at V and 0 bases at J, with 11 bases between. CDR3 coding DNA: TGCGCCAGCAGCTATTACTGGAATAGCAATCAGCCCCAGCATTTT. This codes for CASSYYWNSNQPQHF.

The chain links TRBV20-1 to TRBJ2-1; D may be TRBD2 (6 bases). The length of the CDR3 is 17 residues. Deletions cut 5 bases from V and 9 bases from J, with 29 bases between. Per the germline V gene, CDR1 is DFQATT and CDR2 is SNEGSKA (reference sequence). CDR3 DNA sequence: TGCAGTGCTTATATCCCGGGACTCCGTTCTGGGCCGGGTGAGCAGTTCTTC. Amino acid sequence: CSAYIPGLRSGPGEQFF.

In its sample, this clonotype was seen a few times. This rearrangement joins TRBV12-3 or TRBV12-4 to TRBJ2-1; possible D gene TRBD1, 6 bases. There are 14 residues in the CDR3. With 5 bases removed from V and 4 bases from J, the gap between germline ends came to 12 bases. This CDR3 is CASSPQGGYNEQFF. CDR3 DNA: TGTGCCAGCAGTCCACAAGGGGGTTACAATGAGCAGTTCTTC.

This clonotype appeared a few times. The chain uses TRBV5-6 and TRBJ2-1, with TRBD2 matching 7 bases. Looked up from germline, CDR1 is SGHDT and CDR2 is YYEEEE. The CDR3 runs 16 residues. V shed 3 bases and J 8 bases; nucleotides not matched to a gene: 14. Here the CDR3 reads CASSWGPTGGRDEQFF. The CDR3 bases are TGTGCCAGCAGCTGGGGTCCAACGGGAGGTAGGGATGAGCAGTTCTTC.